A single sample is the source of the 10 T cell receptor beta chains below, sequenced in a study of blood T cells in healthy people across ages (dated by TCRdb to between 2014 and 2017). Receptor amplification or capture employed 5' RACE. TCRdb names Illumina HiSeq 2500 as the instrument used. A second PCR of roughly 7 to 11 cycles was run with a J-beta primer mix and a sample-barcoded 5' primer. The raw public reads went through TCRdb reprocessing: fastp at Q25, MiXCR clone calling, in-frame beta chains kept. Each CDR3 protein gets just one entry, which takes the most common genes and DNA from the rows behind it. For this sample there are about 1.5 million distinct CDR3 sequences; approximately 42% appear just once. The ten largest clonotypes hold 4% of the sample. The material sequenced was blood. The receptors were sampled from a woman under 30 in good health.

A few counts support this clonotype. The chain recombines TRBV5-8 with TRBJ2-3; TRBD1 is a possible D gene (6 bases). V was cut by 1 base and J by 6 bases, with 12 bases left in between. Germline V gene sequence: CDR1 SGHTS, CDR2 YDEGEE. This CDR3 region has 14 residues. CDR3 bases: TGTGCCAGCAGCTTGCGGACAGTTCGGGATACGCAGTATTTT. It encodes CASSLRTVRDTQYF.

The CDR3 loop reads CASSQVRGLLNEQFF. CDR3 nucleotides: TGTGCCAGCAGCCAAGTTAGGGGCCTTCTCAATGAGCAGTTCTTC. This chain connects TRBV14 to TRBJ2-1, with TRBD1 as a possible D gene (5 bases). This CDR3 is 15 amino acids long. The ends were cut back, 1 base at V and 6 bases at J, with 13 bases in the middle. Per the germline V gene, CDR1 is SGHDN and CDR2 is FVKESK. The full variable domain, rest sourced from reference TRBV14 and TRBJ2-1, is EAGVTQFPSHSVIEKGQTVTLRCDPISGHDNLYWYRRVMGKEIKFLLHFVKESKQDESGMPNNRFLAERTGGTYSTLKVQPAELEDSGVYFCASSQVRGLLNEQFFGPGTRLTVL.

This clonotype was recorded a few times. The V and J genes are TRBV9 and TRBJ2-7; 9 bases line up with TRBD1. Germline V gene lookup returns CDR1 SGDLS and CDR2 YYNGEE. The CDR3 loop spans 15 amino acids. The trim removed 4 bases at V and 4 bases at J, leaving 9 bases unmatched. The CDR3 region has the DNA TGTGCCAGCAGCACACCGGGACAGGGACCTTACGAGCAGTACTTC. Its translation: CASSTPGQGPYEQYF.

The chain couples TRBV4-3 to TRBJ2-1; 11 nucleotides line up with TRBD1. V was pared by 0 bases and J by 4 bases, with 2 bases of the junction left unmatched. This CDR3 is 16 amino acids long. Germline lookup yields CDR1 LGHNA and CDR2 YSLEER. As DNA, the CDR3 is TGCGCCAGCAGCCAAGAAGGGACAGGGGGATACAATGAGCAGTTCTTC. Its translation is CASSQEGTGGYNEQFF.

This clonotype was observed once. This chain joins TRBV27 and TRBJ1-5; unclear D gene. CDR3 length: 17 amino acids. Trimming pared 0 bases from V and 0 bases from J, leaving 12 bases between. CDR1 is MNHEY and CDR2 is SMNVEV in the germline V gene (reference sequence). The CDR3 DNA reads TGTGCCAGCAGTTTATCCCGGACCGCAATTAGCAATCAGCCCCAGCATTTT. It is translated as CASSLSRTAISNQPQHF.

The chain joins TRBV7-9 to TRBJ1-2; perhaps TRBD1 as D (6 bases). V dropped 5 bases and J dropped 8 bases, with 21 bases sitting between them. This CDR3 is built from 15 residues. Per germline, CDR1 SEHNR and CDR2 FQNEAQ (reference sequence). The CDR3 bases are TGTGCCAGCAGCGCACGGGACACTACCCGCTACGGCTACACCTTC. This encodes CASSARDTTRYGYTF.

The chain combines TRBV4-1 with TRBJ1-5, with a possible D match to TRBD1 (6 bases). The CDR3 covers 17 residues. Germline V gene sequence: CDR1 MGHRA, CDR2 YSYEKL. V shed 4 bases and J shed 1 base, with 17 bases lying between them. This CDR3 reads CASSLLPQGLSNQPQHF. CDR3 sequence (DNA): TGCGCCAGCAGCCTCCTCCCCCAGGGGCTCAGCAATCAGCCCCAGCATTTT.

This rearrangement joins TRBV7-3 to TRBJ2-5; D possibly corresponds to TRBD1 (5 bases). The germline V and J ends were trimmed by 5 bases and 11 bases, with 24 bases remaining between them. The CDR3 totals 15 residues. Per germline, CDR1 SGHTA and CDR2 FQGTGA. CDR3 coding DNA: TGTGCCAGCAGCACACCAGGGATCGGTTACAATGAGCAGTACTTC. Translation gives CASSTPGIGYNEQYF.

In its sample, this clonotype was seen a few times. The genes are TRBV5-1 and TRBJ2-1; a weak D match, TRBD1 (6 bases). Germline CDR1 reads SGHRS; CDR2 reads YFSETQ. This CDR3 has 13 residues. V lost 4 bases and J 8 bases, leaving 13 bases between the germline ends. CDR3 nucleotides: TGCGCCAGCAGCCCAGGGGATAGGGATGAGCAGTTCTTC. It is translated as CASSPGDRDEQFF.

The chain recombines TRBV4-1 with TRBJ2-7; 9 bases match TRBD1. Germline CDR1 MGHRA, CDR2 YSYEKL. With V trimmed by 4 bases and J by 6 bases, 13 bases remained unmatched. The CDR3 has 16 amino acids. CDR3 region: CASSRGGTGSLLEQYF. CDR3 in DNA: TGCGCCAGCAGCCGCGGTGGGACAGGGAGTCTTCTCGAGCAGTACTTC.